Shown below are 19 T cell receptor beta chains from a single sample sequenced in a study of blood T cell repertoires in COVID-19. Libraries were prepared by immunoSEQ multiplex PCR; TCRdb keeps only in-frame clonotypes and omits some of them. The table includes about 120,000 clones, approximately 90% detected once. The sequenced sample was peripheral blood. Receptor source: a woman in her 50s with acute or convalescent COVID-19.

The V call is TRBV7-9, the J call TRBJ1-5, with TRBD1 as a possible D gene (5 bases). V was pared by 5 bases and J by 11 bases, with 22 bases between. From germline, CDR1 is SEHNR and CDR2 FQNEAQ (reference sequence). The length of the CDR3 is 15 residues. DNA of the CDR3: TGTGCCAGCAGCCCAGCGATGGGGAACGAAGGGGCCCAGCATTTT. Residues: CASSPAMGNEGAQHF.

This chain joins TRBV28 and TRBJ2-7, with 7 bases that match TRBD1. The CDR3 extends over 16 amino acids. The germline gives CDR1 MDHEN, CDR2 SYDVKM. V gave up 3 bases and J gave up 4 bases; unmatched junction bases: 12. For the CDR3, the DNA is TGTGCCAGCAGTTTTATCGACCCAAGGGGGCCATACGAGCAGTACTTC. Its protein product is CASSFIDPRGPYEQYF. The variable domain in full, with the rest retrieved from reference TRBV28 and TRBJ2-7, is DVKVTQSSRYLVKRTGEKVFLECVQDMDHENMFWYRQDPGLGLRLIYFSYDVKMKEKGDIPEGYSVSREKKERFSLILESASTNQTSMYLCASSFIDPRGPYEQYFGPGTRLTVT.

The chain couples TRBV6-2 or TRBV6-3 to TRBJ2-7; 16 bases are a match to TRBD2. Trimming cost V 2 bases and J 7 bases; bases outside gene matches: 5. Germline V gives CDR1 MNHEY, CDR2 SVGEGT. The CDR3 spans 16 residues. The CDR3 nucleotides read TGTGCCAGCAGTTACGGGACTAGCGGGAGGGCCCGAGAGCAGTACTTC. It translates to CASSYGTSGRAREQYF.

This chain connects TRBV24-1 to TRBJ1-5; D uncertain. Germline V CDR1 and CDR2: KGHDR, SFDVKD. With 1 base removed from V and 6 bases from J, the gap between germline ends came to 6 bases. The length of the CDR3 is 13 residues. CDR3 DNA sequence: TGTGCCACCAGTGATTTCGAGGGTCAGCCCCAGCATTTT. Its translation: CATSDFEGQPQHF.

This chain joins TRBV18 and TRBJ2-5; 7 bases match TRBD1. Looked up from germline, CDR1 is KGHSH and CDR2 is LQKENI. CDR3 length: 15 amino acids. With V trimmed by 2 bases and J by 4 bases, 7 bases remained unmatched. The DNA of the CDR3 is TGTGCCAGCTCACCAATCATGTCAGGGGGAGAGACCCAGTACTTC. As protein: CASSPIMSGGETQYF.

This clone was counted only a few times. CDR3 amino acids: CASSISGQTYEQYF. DNA for the CDR3: TGCGCCAGCAGCATATCCGGACAGACCTACGAGCAGTACTTC. The chain couples TRBV5-1 to TRBJ2-7; tentatively, D is TRBD1 (6 bases). The CDR3 is 14 residues long. Germline loops: CDR1 SGHRS, CDR2 YFSETQ. The ends were cut back, 4 bases at V and 2 bases at J, with 13 bases in the middle.

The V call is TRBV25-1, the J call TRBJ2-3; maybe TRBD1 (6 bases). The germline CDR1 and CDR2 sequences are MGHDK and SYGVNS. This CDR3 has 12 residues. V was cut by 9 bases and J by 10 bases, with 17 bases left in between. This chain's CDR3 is CASTGNEVAQYF. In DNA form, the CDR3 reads TGTGCCAGTACAGGGAACGAAGTAGCGCAGTATTTT.

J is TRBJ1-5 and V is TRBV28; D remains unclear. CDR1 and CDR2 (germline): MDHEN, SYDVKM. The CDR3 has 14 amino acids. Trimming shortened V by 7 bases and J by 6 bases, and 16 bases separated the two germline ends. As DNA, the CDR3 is TGTGCCAGCACCAAGGAACCGAGAGGTCAGCCCCAGCATTTT. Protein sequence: CASTKEPRGQPQHF.

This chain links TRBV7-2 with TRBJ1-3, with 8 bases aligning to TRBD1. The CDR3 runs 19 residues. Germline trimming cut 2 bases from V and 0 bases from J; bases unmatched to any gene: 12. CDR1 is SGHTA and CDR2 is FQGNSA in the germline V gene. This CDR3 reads CASSLYLGAGGSSGNTIYF. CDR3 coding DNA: TGTGCCAGCAGCTTATACTTAGGGGCAGGGGGCTCCTCTGGAAACACCATATATTTT. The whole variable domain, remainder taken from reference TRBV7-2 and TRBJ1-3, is GAGVSQSPSNKVTEKGKDVELRCDPISGHTALYWYRQSLGQGLEFLIYFQGNSAPDKSGLPSDRFSAERTGGSVSTLTIQRTQQEDSAVYLCASSLYLGAGGSSGNTIYFGEGSWLTVV.

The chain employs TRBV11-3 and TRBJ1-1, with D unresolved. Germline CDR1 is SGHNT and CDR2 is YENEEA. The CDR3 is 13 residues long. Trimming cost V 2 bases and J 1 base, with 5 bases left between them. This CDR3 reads CASSLNRNTEAFF. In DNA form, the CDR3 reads TGTGCCAGCAGCTTAAATAGGAACACTGAAGCTTTCTTT.

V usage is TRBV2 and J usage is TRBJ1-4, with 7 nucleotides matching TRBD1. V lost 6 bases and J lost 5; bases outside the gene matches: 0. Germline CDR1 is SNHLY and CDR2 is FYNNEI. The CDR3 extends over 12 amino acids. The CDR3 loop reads CASRGQNEKLFF. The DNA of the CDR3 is TGTGCCAGCAGGGGACAGAATGAAAAACTGTTTTTT.

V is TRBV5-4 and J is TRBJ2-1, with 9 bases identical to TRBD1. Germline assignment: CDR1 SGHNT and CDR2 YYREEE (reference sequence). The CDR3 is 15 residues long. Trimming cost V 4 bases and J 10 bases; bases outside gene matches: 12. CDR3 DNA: TGTGCCAGCAGCCCAGTCCCGGGACAGGGCGAGGAGCAGTTCTTC. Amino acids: CASSPVPGQGEEQFF.

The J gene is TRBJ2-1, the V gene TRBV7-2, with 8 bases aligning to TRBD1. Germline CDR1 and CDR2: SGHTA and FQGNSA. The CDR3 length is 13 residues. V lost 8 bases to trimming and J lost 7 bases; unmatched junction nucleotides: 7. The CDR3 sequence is CASGQGARNEQFF. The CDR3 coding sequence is TGTGCCAGCGGGCAGGGGGCTAGGAATGAGCAGTTCTTC.

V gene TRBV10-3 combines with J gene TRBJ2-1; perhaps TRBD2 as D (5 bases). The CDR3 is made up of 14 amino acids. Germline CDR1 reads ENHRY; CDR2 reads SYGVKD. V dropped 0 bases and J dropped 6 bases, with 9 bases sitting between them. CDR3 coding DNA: TGTGCCATCAGTGAGTCGGAGGTGGGCAATGAGCAGTTCTTC. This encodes CAISESEVGNEQFF.

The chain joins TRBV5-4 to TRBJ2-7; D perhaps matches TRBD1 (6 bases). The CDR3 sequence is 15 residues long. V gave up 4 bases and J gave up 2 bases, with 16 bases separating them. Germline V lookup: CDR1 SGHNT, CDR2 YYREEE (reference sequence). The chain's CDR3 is CASSPGTSGTYEQYF. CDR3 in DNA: TGTGCCAGCAGCCCCGGGACATCTGGTACCTACGAGCAGTACTTC.

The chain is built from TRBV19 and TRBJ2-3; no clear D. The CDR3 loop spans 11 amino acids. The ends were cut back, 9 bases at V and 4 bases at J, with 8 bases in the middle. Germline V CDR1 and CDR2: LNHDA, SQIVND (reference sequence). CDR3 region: CASLEADTQYF. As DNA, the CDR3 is TGTGCCAGCTTAGAGGCAGATACGCAGTATTTT.

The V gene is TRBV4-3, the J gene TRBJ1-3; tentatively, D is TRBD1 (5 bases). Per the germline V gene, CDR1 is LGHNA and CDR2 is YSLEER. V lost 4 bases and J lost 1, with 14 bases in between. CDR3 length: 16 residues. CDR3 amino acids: CASSLGPGSSGNTIYF. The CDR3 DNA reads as TGCGCCAGCAGCCTTGGTCCAGGGTCTTCTGGAAACACCATATATTTT.

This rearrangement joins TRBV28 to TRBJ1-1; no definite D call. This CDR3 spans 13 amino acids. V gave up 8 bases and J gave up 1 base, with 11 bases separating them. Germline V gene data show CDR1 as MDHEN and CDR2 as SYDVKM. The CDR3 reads CASSEAPNTEAFF. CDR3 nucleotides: TGTGCCAGCTCCGAGGCACCGAACACTGAAGCTTTCTTT.

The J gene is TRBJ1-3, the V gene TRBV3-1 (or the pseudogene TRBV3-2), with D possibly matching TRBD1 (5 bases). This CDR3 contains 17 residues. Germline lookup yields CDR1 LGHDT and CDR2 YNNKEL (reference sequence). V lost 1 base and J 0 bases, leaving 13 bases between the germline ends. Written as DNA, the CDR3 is TGTGCCAGCAGCCAAGTTAGCTACAGGAGCTCTGGAAACACCATATATTTT. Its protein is CASSQVSYRSSGNTIYF.